The next 21 T cell receptor beta chains were all read from a single sample in a study of human T cells and chemical hapten exposure (dated by TCRdb to about 2021). The sample's time point, from its label and the paper: pre-sensitization, week 0. The treatment or condition label, read with the paper, signifies: therapeutic diphenylcyclopropenone sensitization with weekly scalp DPC. The protocol used for the library was RACE. The listed sequencing device is NextSeq 500. TCRdb handled the public reads itself, with Q25 trimming in fastp and clone calling in MiXCR, and kept productive beta chains. Rows are unified per CDR3 protein, each entry keeping the most common DNA and genes. In all, the sample holds 380,000 or so distinct CDR3 sequences, and 5.5% of those were seen once. About 7.7% of the sample is taken by the ten largest. Material: whole blood, obtained in connection with sensitization to the hapten diphenylcyclopropenone (DPC). The receptors shown here come from a woman aged 18 to 35 with alopecia areata. Some clones in this sample may be carry-over from other donors' samples.

The gene calls are TRBV12-3 or TRBV12-4 and TRBJ1-4; D remains unclear. Trimming shortened V by 5 bases and J by 4 bases, and 11 bases separated the two germline ends. The CDR3 length is 14 residues. The CDR3 loop is CASSPLTSNEKLFF. The CDR3 DNA reads as TGTGCCAGCAGTCCTCTGACCAGTAATGAAAAACTGTTTTTT.

CDR3 coding DNA: TGTGCCAGCAGTTCAACGGGACAGACTAATGAAAAACTGTTTTTT. Encoded protein: CASSSTGQTNEKLFF. The V and J genes are TRBV6-6 and TRBJ1-4, with TRBD1 identical over 7 bases. This CDR3 is built from 15 residues. V lost 4 bases and J lost 2; bases outside the gene matches: 4. Germline CDR1 is MNHNY and CDR2 is SVGAGI (reference sequence).

This clonotype was seen more than once but under ten times. This CDR3 is CASSLRQGSYEQYF. CDR3 sequence (DNA): TGTGCCAGCAGTCTCAGACAGGGTTCCTACGAGCAGTACTTC. The chain uses TRBV27 and TRBJ2-7; the match to TRBD1 covers 7 bases. The CDR3 is 14 amino acids. After removal of 5 bases from V and 1 base from J, the junction contained 5 bases not matched to a gene. Germline CDR1 and CDR2: MNHEY and SMNVEV (reference sequence).

The chain is built from TRBV14 and TRBJ1-1; possible D gene TRBD1, 5 bases. Looked up from germline, CDR1 is SGHDN and CDR2 is FVKESK. This CDR3 has 16 amino acids. V was pared by 2 bases and J by 2 bases, with 15 bases between. In DNA, the CDR3 is TGTGCCAGCAGCCAAACGACACGGGACCTAAACACTGAAGCTTTCTTT. Protein sequence: CASSQTTRDLNTEAFF.

The chain couples TRBV10-1 to TRBJ1-1, with D uncertain. V lost 2 bases and J lost 0, with 13 bases in between. CDR1 and CDR2 from the germline V gene are WNHNN and SYGVQD (reference sequence). The CDR3 is 16 residues long. This CDR3 is CASSEVSRRLNTEAFF. The CDR3 DNA reads TGCGCCAGCAGTGAGGTGTCCCGGAGGCTGAACACTGAAGCTTTCTTT.

This clonotype was counted ten times or more. The genes are TRBV12-3 or TRBV12-4 and TRBJ2-3; D remains ambiguous. Trimming shortened V by 6 bases and J by 6 bases, and 7 bases separated the two germline ends. The CDR3 consists of 11 residues. The CDR3 here is CASSLSDTQYF. The CDR3 coding sequence is TGTGCCAGCAGCTTATCGGATACGCAGTATTTT.

The rearrangement links TRBV5-1 to TRBJ1-1; 8 nucleotides line up with TRBD1. The J segment lost 3 bases and the V segment lost 3 bases, leaving 13 bases of the junction unmatched. Germline-derived CDR1 and CDR2 are SGHRS and YFSETQ. This CDR3 spans 17 amino acids. CDR3 DNA sequence: TGCGCCAGCAGCTATCATCTGGACAGGGCGGGGGACACTGAAGCTTTCTTT. Protein sequence: CASSYHLDRAGDTEAFF.

This clonotype was recorded many times. The CDR3 bases are TGTGCCAGCAGACAGGGCGTTGGCGAGCAGTACTTC. Translating it yields CASRQGVGEQYF. This chain connects TRBV2 to TRBJ2-7; D is possibly TRBD1 (6 bases). V was clipped by 6 bases and J by 6 bases, with 12 bases between them. CDR1 SNHLY and CDR2 FYNNEI come from the germline V gene. There are 12 residues in the CDR3.

This clonotype was detected ten times or more. The chain couples TRBV14 to TRBJ2-2, with TRBD1 matching over 7 bases. V was pared by 2 bases and J by 4 bases, with 13 bases of the junction left unmatched. Germline lookup yields CDR1 SGHDN and CDR2 FVKESK. The CDR3 runs 18 residues. CDR3 in amino acids: CASSQSNRGPSSTGELFF. CDR3 nucleotide sequence: TGTGCCAGCAGCCAATCCAACAGGGGACCATCGAGCACCGGGGAGCTGTTTTTT.

This clonotype was observed many times. J is TRBJ1-1 and V is TRBV9; D uncertain. Germline CDR1 reads SGDLS; CDR2 reads YYNGEE. The ends were cut back, 1 base at V and 0 bases at J, with 7 bases in the middle. This CDR3 is built from 14 residues. Written as DNA, the CDR3 is TGTGCCAGCAGCGTAATCAGCGTGAACACTGAAGCTTTCTTT. As protein: CASSVISVNTEAFF. Using reference TRBV9 and TRBJ1-1 for the parts outside the CDR3, the full variable domain is DSGVTQTPKHLITATGQRVTLRCSPRSGDLSVYWYQQSLDQGLQFLIQYYNGEERAKGNILERFSAQQFPDLHSELNLSSLELGDSALYFCASSVISVNTEAFFGQGTRLTVV.

With regard to this clonotype: A read error is possible here, since a much larger clone lies one base away. The V and J genes are TRBV6-6 and TRBJ1-4; TRBD1 agrees at 8 bases. The CDR3 extends over 14 amino acids. The germline gives CDR1 MNHNY, CDR2 SVGAGI (reference sequence). With V trimmed by 10 bases and J by 7 bases, 11 bases remained unmatched. As DNA, the CDR3 is TGTGCCAACATCGGACAGGGATGGGTTGAAAAACTGTTTTTT. Residues: CANIGQGWVEKLFF.

This clonotype was counted only a few times. This chain uses TRBV18 with TRBJ2-3; a weak D match, TRBD1 (6 bases). The CDR3 runs 12 residues. Deletions cut 5 bases from V and 10 bases from J, with 13 bases between. Per germline, CDR1 KGHSH and CDR2 LQKENI. The CDR3 is CASSEDSRAQYF. The DNA for the CDR3 is TGTGCCAGCTCAGAGGACAGCCGAGCGCAGTATTTT.

This clonotype occurred a few times. The J gene is TRBJ1-2, the V gene TRBV6-6, with a tentative D call TRBD1 (5 bases). With 8 bases removed from V and 7 bases from J, the gap between germline ends came to 14 bases. Germline V gene lookup returns CDR1 MNHNY and CDR2 SVGAGI (reference sequence). The CDR3 is made up of 12 amino acids. This CDR3 reads CASRSGGSGYTF. In nucleotides, the CDR3 is TGTGCCAGCCGTTCTGGGGGAAGTGGCTACACCTTC.

This clonotype was seen more than once but under ten times. The V call is TRBV7-6, the J call TRBJ1-1; D not certain. Trimming cost V 5 bases and J 0 bases, with 13 bases left between them. The germline V gene has CDR1 SGHVS and CDR2 FNYEAQ. The CDR3 runs to 15 residues. The CDR3 bases are TGTGCCAGCAGCCAAATTGGAGGTATGAACACTGAAGCTTTCTTT. Protein: CASSQIGGMNTEAFF.

A few counts support this clonotype. This CDR3 is missing its conserved last phenylalanine or tryptophan, likely due to a read error. The limits of the CDR3 on the DNA are not certain, so only TCRdb's listed CDR3 is given. The J gene is TRBJ1-3, the V gene TRBV21-1. TRBV21-1 is a documented pseudogene. A total of 11 residues make up the CDR3, ends included. The chain's CDR3 is CASSKVPTGWV.

This clonotype showed up many times. The chain recombines TRBV7-2 with TRBJ2-3; D is undetermined. The CDR3 consists of 13 residues. Germline-derived CDR1 and CDR2 are SGHTA and FQGNSA. V was pared by 4 bases and J by 5 bases, with 10 bases between. CDR3 residues: CASSSPDEDTQYF. As DNA, the CDR3 is TGTGCCAGCAGCTCGCCGGACGAAGATACGCAGTATTTT. The full variable domain, completed using reference TRBV7-2 and TRBJ2-3, is GAGVSQSPSNKVTEKGKDVELRCDPISGHTALYWYRQSLGQGLEFLIYFQGNSAPDKSGLPSDRFSAERTGGSVSTLTIQRTQQEDSAVYLCASSSPDEDTQYFGPGTRLTVL.

This clonotype occurred many times. The chain combines TRBV7-9 with TRBJ2-3, with D possibly being TRBD1 or TRBD2 (6 bases each). Trimming pared 7 bases from V and 2 bases from J, leaving 13 bases between. This CDR3 has 14 residues. Germline assignment: CDR1 SEHNR and CDR2 FQNEAQ (reference sequence). The CDR3, as DNA: TGTGCCAGCACCGGGGGCCATGACACAGATACGCAGTATTTT. It is translated as CASTGGHDTDTQYF. Full variable domain (missing parts from reference TRBV7-9 and TRBJ2-3): DTGVSQNPRHKITKRGQNVTFRCDPISEHNRLYWYRQTLGQGPEFLTYFQNEAQLEKSRLLSDRFSAERPKGSFSTLEIQRTEQGDSAMYLCASTGGHDTDTQYFGPGTRLTVL.

This clonotype was counted many times. The chain is built from TRBV6-1 and TRBJ1-6; D remains ambiguous. Germline V gives CDR1 MNHNS, CDR2 SASEGT. The CDR3 consists of 13 residues. The V end lost 2 bases, the J end lost 4 bases, and 3 bases lay between the germline ends. This CDR3 is CASSERYNSPLHF. CDR3 in DNA: TGTGCCAGCAGTGAACGATATAATTCACCCCTCCACTTT.

This clonotype was seen only a few times. The genes are TRBV11-2 and TRBJ1-5; no firm D call. Looked up from germline, CDR1 is SGHAT and CDR2 is FQNNGV. The CDR3 is made up of 13 amino acids. Trimming stripped 5 bases from V and 5 bases from J, with 10 bases between. CDR3 in amino acids: CASSPNGDQPQHF. CDR3 in DNA: TGTGCCAGCAGCCCTAACGGTGATCAGCCCCAGCATTTT.

In this sample, this clonotype turned up many times. This chain uses TRBV3-1 with TRBJ1-5; 9 bases are a match to TRBD1. The CDR3 has 14 amino acids. The V gene's germline CDR1 is LGHDT and CDR2 YNNKEL (reference sequence). The J segment lost 6 bases and the V segment lost 0 bases, leaving 0 bases of the junction unmatched. The CDR3 reads CASSQEDRGQPQHF. For the CDR3, the DNA is TGTGCCAGCAGCCAAGAGGACAGGGGTCAGCCCCAGCATTTT.

This clonotype was seen repeatedly, ten times or more. This rearrangement joins TRBV29-1 to TRBJ2-7, with 9 bases aligning to TRBD1. V was pared by 7 bases and J by 3 bases, with 7 bases of the junction left unmatched. Germline assignment: CDR1 SQVTM and CDR2 ANQGSEA. The CDR3 loop spans 13 amino acids. The CDR3 is CSARTGVFYEQYF. For the CDR3, the DNA is TGCAGCGCCCGGACAGGGGTGTTCTACGAGCAGTACTTC.